This TCR beta chain was observed in a study of control samples from healthy donors and cancer patients. Data came from immunoSEQ multiplex PCR; TCRdb stores just in-frame clones and leaves some out. The data show 78,000 or so clones, around nine tenths seen once. The V end lost 5 bases, the J end lost 11 bases, and 19 bases lay between the germline ends. Looked up from germline, CDR1 is MDHEN and CDR2 is SYDVKM. The length of the CDR3 is 15 residues. V gene TRBV28 combines with J gene TRBJ1-6, with unresolved D. This sequence was found in a woman aged 45-65 years in good health. Specimen: blood. In nucleotides, the CDR3 is TGTGCCAGCAGTCCACCCCCAATTGCCGCCCCACCCCTCCACTTT. This gives the protein CASSPPPIAAPPLHF.